Described below is a single T cell receptor beta chain sequence and its context. This clone was counted only a few times. Its antigen has not been determined. Base qualities are missing; no much larger clone stands one base away. Each donor gave one peripheral blood draw, averaging approximately 0.12 L, which was collected into heparinised tubes. Naive, central memory, regulatory and stem cell-like memory CD4+ T cells were sorted on a BD FACSAria II using a panel including CD45RO, CCR7, CD25, CD127, CD95 and CD27. A purity above 95% was achieved for all sorted populations. Right away, PBMCs were isolated by Lymphoprep density gradient centrifugation and were stained directly, with no culture step. To minimize batch effects, samples were stained and sorted in pairs, one healthy donor with one patient per experiment. This entry comes from a study of beta chain features in type 1 diabetes (dated by TCRdb to the late 2010s). Study-level background: No differences in mean age, gender distribution, total cell number or subset yield were found between patients and healthy donors. Across all samples, fewer than 110,000,000 sorted cells were examined, and cell number per subset correlated strongly with RNA yield. In the study, TCRB repertoires of sorted circulating CD4+ T cell subsets from recently diagnosed type 1 diabetes patients were compared with those of matched healthy donors. Regulatory and stem cell-like memory subsets were isolated from only 8 patients and about eight healthy donors, whereas naive and central memory subsets came from all 28 donors. What the research found in general, with its limitations: At VDJ recombination sites, type 1 diabetes patients had fewer insertions and more deleted nucleotides, which implies abnormalities in thymic rearrangement. HLA sub-analyses involved small numbers of individuals, so any influence of HLA type on TCRB rearrangement remained unresolved. PCR might favor shorter templates, but patient and control samples were amplified and corrected together, so any skew would affect both groups equally. Naive, central memory and regulatory TCRB repertoires appeared to be more alike among patients than among healthy donors. Because cDNA was sequenced instead of genomic DNA, activated cells with high expression could be over-represented, although the groups did not differ in activation or CD3 levels. In all four CD4+ subsets, TCRB CDR3 length was moderately but significantly shorter in type 1 diabetes patients.

The entire isolated RNA was reverse transcribed using the High Capacity cDNA Reverse Transcription Kit, and thus expressed TCRB transcripts were sequenced. Deep immunoSEQ sequencing was performed on naive, central memory and regulatory T cell samples, with an average of around 3.5 million total reads per sample. Sorted cells were lysed in RLT buffer and RNA was extracted with DNase-treated RNeasy Micro or Mini kits, depending on cell number. Each cell subset was processed separately to prevent cross-contamination, with patient and healthy donor samples processed together. The immunoSEQ multiplex PCR was used to amplify TCRB sequences from cDNA, yielding 87-bp fragments that span the CDR3 region. The amplicons were sequenced using the Illumina HiSeq platform. Turning to the authors' computational methods: PCR bias was computationally corrected using synthetic template baselines, reads within Hamming distance 2 were collapsed, and singletons that could not be merged were discarded. Reads were aligned against IMGT so that V, D and J genes, CDR3 length and insertions or deletions at six rearrangement sites could be assigned. Within each subset, clonotype counts were normalized to the number of sorted cells before true diversity and Gini coefficients were calculated with the tcR R package. The overlap coefficient, calculated on TCRB nucleotide sequences, was used to measure repertoire sharing. TCRdb took over this immuneACCESS table, retaining in-frame rearrangements with V and J assigned. Such tables are incomplete; in checked studies, under half of the missing clones stem from an unresolved V gene, and the remainder is unexplained. V, J and clone size were drawn from that table, and D and trimming were deduced from the DNA. The sample contains over 150,000 clones, around 8% of them found a single time. Of the sample, about 0.6% falls within the top ten clones.

The receptor's source is a man aged 18 to 35 in good health. Source material: central memory CD4+ T cells from blood.

Here the CDR3 is given as CASSLQGTGELFF. The DNA sequence is TGCGCCAGCAGCTTGCAGGGTACCGGGGAGCTGTTTTTT. This receptor chain uses TRBV5-1 and TRBJ2-2; the D gene is perhaps TRBD1, on 5 matching bases. V is shortened by 1 base, J by 5 bases, and the region joining them spans 6 bases. The germline V gene provides CDR1 SGHRS and CDR2 YFSETQ. Counted from cysteine to phenylalanine, this CDR3 has 13 amino acids. Only CDR3 DNA is held: 39 bases, read in frame from base 1.